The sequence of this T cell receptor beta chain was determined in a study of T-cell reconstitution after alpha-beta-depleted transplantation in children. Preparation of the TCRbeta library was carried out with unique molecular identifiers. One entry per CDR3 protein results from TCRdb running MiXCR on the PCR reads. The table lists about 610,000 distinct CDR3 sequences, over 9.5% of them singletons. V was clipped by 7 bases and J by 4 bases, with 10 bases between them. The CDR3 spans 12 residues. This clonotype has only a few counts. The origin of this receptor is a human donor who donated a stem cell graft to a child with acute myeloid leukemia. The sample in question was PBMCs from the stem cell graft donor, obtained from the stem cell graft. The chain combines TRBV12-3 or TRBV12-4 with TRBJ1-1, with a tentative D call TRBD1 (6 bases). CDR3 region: CASNTGATEAFF. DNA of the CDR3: TGTGCCAGCAACACGGGGGCCACTGAAGCTTTCTTT.